This TCR beta chain was observed in a study of blood T cells in healthy people across ages. The CDR3 sequence is 17 residues long. The trim removed 3 bases at V and 0 bases at J, leaving 10 bases unmatched. Germline V gene data show CDR1 as SGHVT and CDR2 as SQSDAQ. Primers used in a second PCR of roughly 7 to 11 cycles were a sample-barcoded 5' primer and a J-beta primer mix. TCRdb independently ran MiXCR on the 5' RACE reads; one entry per CDR3 protein. The profile shows about 510,000 distinct CDR3 sequences, approximately 26% of them singletons. The data also belong to a second study, concerning T cells of mothers and their children.

V usage is TRBV7-4 and J usage is TRBJ2-7; 8 bases fit TRBD2. Material for sequencing was blood. The sequence derives from a boy between 2 and 10 years old in good health. CDR3 bases: TGTGCCAGCAGCTTGGAGGGTAGCGGGACCCTCTCCTACGAGCAGTACTTC. It specifies CASSLEGSGTLSYEQYF.